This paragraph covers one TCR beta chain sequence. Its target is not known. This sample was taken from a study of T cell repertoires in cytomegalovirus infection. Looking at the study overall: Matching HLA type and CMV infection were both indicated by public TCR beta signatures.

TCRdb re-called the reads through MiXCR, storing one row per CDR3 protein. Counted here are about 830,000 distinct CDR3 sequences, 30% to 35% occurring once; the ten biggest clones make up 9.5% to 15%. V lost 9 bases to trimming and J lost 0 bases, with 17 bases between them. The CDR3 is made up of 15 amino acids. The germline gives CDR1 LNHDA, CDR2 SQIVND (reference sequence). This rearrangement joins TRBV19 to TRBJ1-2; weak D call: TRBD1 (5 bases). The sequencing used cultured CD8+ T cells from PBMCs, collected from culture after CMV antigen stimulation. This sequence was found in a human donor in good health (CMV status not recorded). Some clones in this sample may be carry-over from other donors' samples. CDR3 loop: CASDDGGTSNYGYTF. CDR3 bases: TGTGCCAGCGACGACGGGGGAACCTCTAACTATGGCTACACCTTC.